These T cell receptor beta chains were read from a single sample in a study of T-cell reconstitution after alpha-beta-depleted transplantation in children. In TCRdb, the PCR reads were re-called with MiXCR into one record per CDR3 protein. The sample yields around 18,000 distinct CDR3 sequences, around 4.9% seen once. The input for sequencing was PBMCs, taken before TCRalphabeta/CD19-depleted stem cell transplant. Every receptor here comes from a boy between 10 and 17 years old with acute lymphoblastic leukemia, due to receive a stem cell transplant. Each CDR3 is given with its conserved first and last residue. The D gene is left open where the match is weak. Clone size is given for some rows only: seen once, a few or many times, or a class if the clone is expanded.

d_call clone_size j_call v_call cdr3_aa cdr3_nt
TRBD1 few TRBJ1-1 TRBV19 CASSTAGTGNTEAFF TGTGCCAGTAGTACCGCCGGGACAGGAAACACTGAAGCTTTCTTT
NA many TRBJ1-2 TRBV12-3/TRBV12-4 CASSFSGATVDGYTF TGTGCCAGCAGTTTCTCCGGGGCGACGGTAGATGGCTACACCTTC
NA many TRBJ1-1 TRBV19 CASKDAGLRTEAFF TGTGCCAGTAAGGACGCCGGCCTTCGGACTGAAGCTTTCTTT
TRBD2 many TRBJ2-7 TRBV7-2 CASSSAGTSGRAYEQYF TGTGCCAGCAGCTCGGCGGGGACTAGCGGGAGGGCCTACGAGCAGTACTTC
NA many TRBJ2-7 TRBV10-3 CAISGFASRPYEQYF TGTGCCATCAGTGGGTTCGCCTCTCGTCCCTACGAGCAGTACTTC
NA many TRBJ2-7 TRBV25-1 CATGGRFFSYEQYF TGTGCCACAGGAGGCAGATTTTTTTCCTACGAGCAGTACTTC
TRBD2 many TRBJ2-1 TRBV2 CASSGELAGGSYNEQFF TGTGCCAGCAGTGGGGAACTAGCGGGGGGCTCCTACAATGAGCAGTTCTTC
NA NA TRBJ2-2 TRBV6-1 CASTEGIMRDTGELFF TGTGCCAGCACAGAAGGGATAATGCGGGACACCGGGGAGCTGTTTTTT
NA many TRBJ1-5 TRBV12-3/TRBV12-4 CASSRSTRVGNQPQHF TGTGCCAGCAGCCGGAGTACGCGGGTAGGCAATCAGCCCCAGCATTTT
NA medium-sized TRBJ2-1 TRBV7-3 CASSLTWPGAYNEQFF TGTGCCAGCAGCTTAACATGGCCGGGAGCCTACAATGAGCAGTTCTTC
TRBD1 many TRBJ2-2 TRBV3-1 CASSPRDSNTGELFF TGTGCCAGCAGCCCCCGGGACAGCAACACCGGGGAGCTGTTTTTT
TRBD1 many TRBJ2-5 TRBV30 CAWSRPGTGGETQYF TGTGCCTGGTCCCGTCCCGGGACAGGGGGAGAGACCCAGTACTTC
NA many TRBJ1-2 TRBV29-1 CSVDARSEYYGYTF TGCAGCGTTGATGCCCGCTCAGAGTACTATGGCTACACCTTC
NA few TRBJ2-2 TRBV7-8 CASSPDGGYTGELFF TGTGCCAGCAGCCCGGACGGGGGTTACACCGGGGAGCTGTTTTTT
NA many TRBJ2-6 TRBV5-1 CASSTLGRVGANVLTF TGCGCCAGCAGCACACTCGGACGGGTGGGAGCCAACGTCCTGACTTTC
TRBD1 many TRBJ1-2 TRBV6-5 CASSPPPDRVSNGYTF TGTGCCAGCAGCCCCCCCCCGGACAGGGTGTCAAATGGCTACACCTTC
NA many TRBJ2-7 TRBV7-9 CASSPSSYEQYF TGTGCCAGCAGCCCCAGCTCCTACGAGCAGTACTTC
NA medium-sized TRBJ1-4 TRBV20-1 CSARVLGNEKLFF TGCAGTGCTAGAGTCTTAGGGAATGAAAAACTGTTTTTT
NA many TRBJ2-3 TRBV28 CASSLGNTQYF TGTGCCAGCAGTTTAGGGAATACGCAGTATTTT
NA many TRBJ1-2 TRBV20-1 CSATSGYGYTF TGCAGTGCCACTTCAGGGTATGGCTACACCTTC
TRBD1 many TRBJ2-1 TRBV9 CASTRPGTASYNEQFF TGTGCCAGCACCCGACCCGGGACAGCCTCCTACAATGAGCAGTTCTTC
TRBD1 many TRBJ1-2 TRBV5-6 CASRIPGQGPEGYTF TGTGCCAGCCGGATTCCGGGACAGGGCCCAGAGGGCTACACCTTC
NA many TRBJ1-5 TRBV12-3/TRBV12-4 CASSYSVNQPQHF TGTGCCAGCAGTTATTCAGTAAATCAGCCCCAGCATTTT
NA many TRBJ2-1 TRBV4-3 CASSQVGEAAHEQFF TGCGCCAGCAGCCAGGTGGGAGAGGCTGCCCATGAGCAGTTCTTC
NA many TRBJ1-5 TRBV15 CATSRRMSPAGQPQHF TGTGCCACCAGCAGACGAATGAGTCCTGCGGGTCAGCCCCAGCATTTT
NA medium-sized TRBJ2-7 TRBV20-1 CSARSWSSYSYEQYF TGCAGTGCTAGATCTTGGTCCTCCTATTCCTACGAGCAGTACTTC
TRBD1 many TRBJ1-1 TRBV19 CASSTQGLGTEAFF TGTGCCAGTAGTACACAGGGGCTGGGCACCGAAGCTTTCTTT
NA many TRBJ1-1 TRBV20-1 CSALGAYTEAFF TGCAGTGCTCTCGGGGCGTACACTGAAGCTTTCTTT
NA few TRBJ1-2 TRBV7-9 CASSLPGTWHGYTF TGTGCCAGCAGCTTACCCGGCACTTGGCATGGCTACACCTTC
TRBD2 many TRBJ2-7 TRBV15 CATSSPRVREDEQYF TGTGCCACCAGCTCCCCCCGGGTGCGGGAGGACGAGCAGTACTTC
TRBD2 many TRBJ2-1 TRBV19 CASSGLAGVGNEQFF TGTGCCAGTAGTGGACTAGCGGGAGTGGGGAATGAGCAGTTCTTC
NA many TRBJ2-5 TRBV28 CASRSRDPGMAQYF TGTGCCAGCAGATCACGGGACCCTGGGATGGCCCAGTACTTC
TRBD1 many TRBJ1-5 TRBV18 CASSGTGDNQPQHF TGTGCCAGCTCTGGGACAGGCGACAATCAGCCCCAGCATTTT
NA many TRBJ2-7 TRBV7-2 CASSLEVGTSYEQYF TGTGCCAGCAGCTTAGAAGTCGGGACCTCCTACGAGCAGTACTTC
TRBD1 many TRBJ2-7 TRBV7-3 CASSSSRDSYEQYF TGTGCCAGCAGCTCATCCCGGGACAGCTACGAGCAGTACTTC
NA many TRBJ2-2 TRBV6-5 CASSYSHRYTGELFF TGTGCCAGCAGTTATAGTCACCGATACACCGGGGAGCTGTTTTTT
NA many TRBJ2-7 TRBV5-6 CASSGTGTRATYEQYF TGTGCCAGCAGCGGAACCGGGACCCGGGCCACCTACGAGCAGTACTTC
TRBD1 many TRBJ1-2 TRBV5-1 CASSWGQADYGYTF TGCGCCAGCAGCTGGGGACAGGCTGACTATGGCTACACCTTC
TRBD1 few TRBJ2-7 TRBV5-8 CASSYRDRDAYEQYF TGTGCCAGCAGCTACCGGGACAGGGATGCCTACGAGCAGTACTTC
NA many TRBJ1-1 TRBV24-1 CATSDLGGGEAFF TGTGCCACCAGTGATTTGGGGGGGGGCGAAGCTTTCTTT
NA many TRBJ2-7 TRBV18 CASSPEDRQIVYEQYF TGTGCCAGCTCACCAGAAGATCGGCAGATTGTCTACGAGCAGTACTTC